The clone carrying this T cell receptor beta chain was seen a handful of times. What it binds is not known. There are 14 residues in the CDR3. V lost 8 bases, J lost 3 bases, and 7 bases stayed unmatched. The germline CDR1 and CDR2 sequences are LNHDA and SQIVND (reference sequence). The sample comes from a study of shared clonotypes between healthy human individuals. The naive CD8 fraction comprised CD45RO-negative cells positively selected for CCR7 and excluded terminally differentiated effector memory CD45RA+ cells. Study-level results: The researchers took only blood, and tissue repertoires probably look different.

Clones were read by immunoSEQ multiplex PCR, and TCRdb kept only the in-frame ones, dropping some. The data hold roughly 2.1 million clones, with approximately 94% observed a single time. V gene TRBV19 combines with J gene TRBJ1-1, with 9 positions matching TRBD1. The sequenced sample was naive CD8+ T cells from PBMCs. The receptor was derived from a man between 18 and 29 years old in good health. Some clones in this sample may be carry-over from other donors' samples. The CDR3 bases are TGTGCCAGTGGTTGGGACAGGGAGGACACTGAAGCTTTCTTT. Amino acids: CASGWDREDTEAFF.